The rows below give T cell receptor beta chains drawn from one sample of a study of tumor-infiltrating lymphocytes in primary liver carcinoma. TCRdb itself ran the multiplex PCR reads through MiXCR, one entry per CDR3 protein. The table lists about 180,000 distinct CDR3 sequences, about 60% of them singletons. Sequencing was carried out using peripheral blood. The receptors stem from a man aged 35 to 55 with primary liver carcinoma and hepatitis B virus infection. Both conserved end residues are part of each CDR3. Each record gives: clone size, V gene, J gene, D gene, CDR3 DNA, CDR3 protein. D genes are given only for firm matches. Clone size is not always given. Where it is, it says once, few, many or a class for expanded clones.

clone_size: -; v_call: TRBV12-3/TRBV12-4; j_call: TRBJ2-2; d_call: -; cdr3_nt: TGTGCCAGCAGTCCCCGGTTAGCCGGGGAGCTGTTTTTT; cdr3_aa: CASSPRLAGELFF
clone_size: many; v_call: TRBV7-9; j_call: TRBJ2-1; d_call: TRBD2; cdr3_nt: TGTGCCAGCAGCCCTCGACTAGCGGGGGACAATGAGCAGTTCTTC; cdr3_aa: CASSPRLAGDNEQFF
clone_size: -; v_call: TRBV5-1; j_call: TRBJ2-7; d_call: -; cdr3_nt: TGCGCCAGCTCCCAAGCCAGAGCCTTGGAGCAGTACTTC; cdr3_aa: CASSQARALEQYF
clone_size: -; v_call: TRBV28; j_call: TRBJ1-6; d_call: -; cdr3_nt: TGTGCCAGCAGTTTACTCGGGCAGGGGCCCGGTACACCCCTCCACTTT; cdr3_aa: CASSLLGQGPGTPLHF
clone_size: -; v_call: TRBV13; j_call: TRBJ2-1; d_call: -; cdr3_nt: TGTGCCAGCAGCTTCCCCCAGGGATATCGGAATGAGCAGTTCTTC; cdr3_aa: CASSFPQGYRNEQFF
clone_size: -; v_call: TRBV5-5; j_call: TRBJ2-3; d_call: -; cdr3_nt: TGTGCCAGCAGCTTGGTAGGAGGGGCAGATACGCAGTATTTT; cdr3_aa: CASSLVGGADTQYF
clone_size: -; v_call: TRBV14; j_call: TRBJ2-2; d_call: -; cdr3_nt: TGTGCCAGCAGCCCTAGACCGGAGGAGCTGTTTTTT; cdr3_aa: CASSPRPEELFF
clone_size: -; v_call: TRBV6-5; j_call: TRBJ2-2; d_call: -; cdr3_nt: TGTGCCAGCAGTTACTCTCGGACCACCGGGGAGCTGTTTTTT; cdr3_aa: CASSYSRTTGELFF
clone_size: many; v_call: TRBV29-1; j_call: TRBJ1-1; d_call: -; cdr3_nt: TGCAGCGTTGTCCTCCGGGTGGGCACTGAAGCTTTCTTT; cdr3_aa: CSVVLRVGTEAFF
clone_size: -; v_call: TRBV7-9; j_call: TRBJ2-1; d_call: -; cdr3_nt: TGTGCCAGCACGACTTCTCACAATGAGCAGTTCTTC; cdr3_aa: CASTTSHNEQFF
clone_size: -; v_call: TRBV7-9; j_call: TRBJ2-3; d_call: -; cdr3_nt: TGTGCCAGCAGCTTGCTCCAGGGAGATACGCAGTATTTT; cdr3_aa: CASSLLQGDTQYF
clone_size: -; v_call: TRBV29-1; j_call: TRBJ2-1; d_call: -; cdr3_nt: TGCAGCGCGAGACAGAGCTCCTACAATGAGCAGTTCTTC; cdr3_aa: CSARQSSYNEQFF
clone_size: -; v_call: TRBV6-5; j_call: TRBJ2-3; d_call: -; cdr3_nt: TGTGCCAGCAGTCGATCCCCCACGGACGATACGCAGTATTTT; cdr3_aa: CASSRSPTDDTQYF
clone_size: -; v_call: TRBV7-9; j_call: TRBJ2-3; d_call: TRBD2; cdr3_nt: TGTGCCAGCAAGGGGCTAGCGGACACAGATACGCAGTATTTT; cdr3_aa: CASKGLADTDTQYF
clone_size: -; v_call: TRBV10-3; j_call: TRBJ2-1; d_call: -; cdr3_nt: TGTGCTCCCGGGGCGCGGCGGGTCGGAGGGTACAATGAGCAGTTCTTC; cdr3_aa: CAPGARRVGGYNEQFF
clone_size: -; v_call: TRBV6-2/TRBV6-3; j_call: TRBJ2-7; d_call: -; cdr3_nt: TGTGCCAGCTTCACGCCGGTCCTCAACTTCTACGAGCAGTACTTC; cdr3_aa: CASFTPVLNFYEQYF
clone_size: few; v_call: TRBV4-1; j_call: TRBJ2-1; d_call: -; cdr3_nt: TGCGCCAGCAGCCAGAACCCAGGGCAGAATGAGCAGTTCTTC; cdr3_aa: CASSQNPGQNEQFF
clone_size: once; v_call: TRBV11-2; j_call: TRBJ1-1; d_call: TRBD1; cdr3_nt: TGTGCCAGCAGCCCAGAGGGTGGGACAGGGGGCCTGTACACTGAAGCTTTCTTT; cdr3_aa: CASSPEGGTGGLYTEAFF
clone_size: -; v_call: TRBV6-2/TRBV6-3; j_call: TRBJ1-3; d_call: -; cdr3_nt: TGTGCCAGCAGGAACGACAGATCTGGAAACACAATATATTTT; cdr3_aa: CASRNDRSGNTIYF
clone_size: -; v_call: TRBV4-1; j_call: TRBJ2-7; d_call: -; cdr3_nt: TGCGCCAGCAGCCAACCAGGACAGTCTTACGAGCAGTACTTC; cdr3_aa: CASSQPGQSYEQYF
clone_size: few; v_call: TRBV6-6; j_call: TRBJ1-6; d_call: -; cdr3_nt: TGTGCCAGCAGCCGGGACACTTATAATTCACCCCTCCACTTT; cdr3_aa: CASSRDTYNSPLHF
clone_size: -; v_call: TRBV29-1; j_call: TRBJ1-3; d_call: -; cdr3_nt: TGCAGCGGTCAGGGTGCCGGGGGAAACACCATATATTTT; cdr3_aa: CSGQGAGGNTIYF
clone_size: -; v_call: TRBV12-3/TRBV12-4; j_call: TRBJ1-1; d_call: -; cdr3_nt: TGTGCCAGCAGTTTGACGGGACACCAGAACACTGAAGCTTTCTTT; cdr3_aa: CASSLTGHQNTEAFF
clone_size: -; v_call: TRBV5-5; j_call: TRBJ2-7; d_call: -; cdr3_nt: TGTGCCAGCAGCTTGCGACCCGGGGATCGTAACGAGCAGTACTTC; cdr3_aa: CASSLRPGDRNEQYF
clone_size: many; v_call: TRBV11-2; j_call: TRBJ1-2; d_call: -; cdr3_nt: TGTGCCAGCAGCACATACACGGATTTCAACTATGGCTACACCTTC; cdr3_aa: CASSTYTDFNYGYTF
clone_size: -; v_call: TRBV28; j_call: TRBJ2-2; d_call: -; cdr3_nt: TGTGCCAGCAGTTTACGAGGGGGAGGGACCGGGGAGCTGTTTTTT; cdr3_aa: CASSLRGGGTGELFF
clone_size: -; v_call: TRBV29-1; j_call: TRBJ2-1; d_call: -; cdr3_nt: TGCAGCGTTACCTCTCCCAATGAGCAGTTCTTC; cdr3_aa: CSVTSPNEQFF
clone_size: few; v_call: TRBV5-4; j_call: TRBJ1-1; d_call: -; cdr3_nt: TGTGCCAGCAGCTTGGCCGGGGCGCTGGGCACTGAAGCTTTCTTT; cdr3_aa: CASSLAGALGTEAFF
clone_size: -; v_call: TRBV7-9; j_call: TRBJ1-1; d_call: -; cdr3_nt: TGTGCCAGCAGCTTAGATGGGTACACTGAAGCTTTCTTT; cdr3_aa: CASSLDGYTEAFF
clone_size: -; v_call: TRBV28; j_call: TRBJ2-1; d_call: TRBD1; cdr3_nt: TGTGCCAGCAGGCCCGGGACAGGGGGATACAAAGAGCAGTTCTTC; cdr3_aa: CASRPGTGGYKEQFF